These T cell receptor beta chains were read from a single sample in a study of blood T cells in healthy people across ages. One entry per CDR3 protein, called by TCRdb with MiXCR from the 5' RACE reads. The sample holds approximately 1.5 million distinct CDR3 sequences; roughly 32% are singletons and the top ten take over 9%. Sequences were obtained from blood. Receptor source: a woman younger than 45 in good health. CDR3s include the opening cysteine and the closing phenylalanine or tryptophan. Fields, in order: clone size, V gene, D gene, J gene, CDR3 protein, CDR3 DNA. D genes are given only for firm matches. Size is omitted from some rows. Given values are once, few, many or a class for expanded clones.

abundance: NA
v_gene: TRBV5-1
d_gene: TRBD2
j_gene: TRBJ2-7
CDR3aa: CASSIGLAGGASYEQYF
CDR3nt: TGCGCCAGCAGCATAGGACTAGCGGGGGGGGCCTCCTACGAGCAGTACTTC

abundance: few
v_gene: TRBV5-8
d_gene: NA
j_gene: TRBJ2-5
CDR3aa: CASSLAAASETQYF
CDR3nt: TGTGCCAGCAGCTTGGCCGCAGCTTCAGAGACCCAGTACTTC

abundance: NA
v_gene: TRBV3-1
d_gene: TRBD2
j_gene: TRBJ2-5
CDR3aa: CASSQAASGATDETQYF
CDR3nt: TGTGCCAGCAGCCAAGCGGCTAGCGGAGCCACCGACGAGACCCAGTACTTC

abundance: NA
v_gene: TRBV4-1
d_gene: TRBD1
j_gene: TRBJ2-3
CDR3aa: CASSQGSGQGRYNTQYF
CDR3nt: TGCGCCAGCAGCCAAGGGTCCGGACAGGGGCGATATAATACGCAGTATTTT

abundance: many
v_gene: TRBV9
d_gene: TRBD2
j_gene: TRBJ2-7
CDR3aa: CASSPRLSGGYEQYF
CDR3nt: TGTGCCAGCAGCCCCCGACTGAGCGGGGGCTACGAGCAGTACTTC

abundance: NA
v_gene: TRBV20-1
d_gene: NA
j_gene: TRBJ2-1
CDR3aa: CSARGGSAPLSYNEQFF
CDR3nt: TGCAGTGCTAGAGGAGGTAGCGCACCACTCTCCTACAATGAGCAGTTCTTC

abundance: NA
v_gene: TRBV7-2
d_gene: NA
j_gene: TRBJ1-4
CDR3aa: CASSQDRRGLLFF
CDR3nt: TGTGCCAGCAGCCAAGATCGTCGGGGTTTGTTGTTTTTT

abundance: few
v_gene: TRBV5-1
d_gene: NA
j_gene: TRBJ1-5
CDR3aa: CASSEVPPGNGNQPQHF
CDR3nt: TGCGCCAGCAGCGAGGTGCCCCCCGGGAACGGCAATCAGCCCCAGCATTTT

abundance: NA
v_gene: TRBV15
d_gene: TRBD1
j_gene: TRBJ1-6
CDR3aa: CATRGVGGRSPLHF
CDR3nt: TGTGCCACCAGAGGGGTAGGGGGCAGGTCACCCCTCCACTTT

abundance: NA
v_gene: TRBV12-5
d_gene: NA
j_gene: TRBJ1-2
CDR3aa: CASGLGDNSVNYGYTF
CDR3nt: TGTGCTAGTGGTTTGGGGGACAACTCTGTTAACTATGGCTACACCTTC

abundance: NA
v_gene: TRBV11-3
d_gene: NA
j_gene: TRBJ2-7
CDR3aa: CASSRWRGGEQYF
CDR3nt: TGTGCCAGCAGCCGTTGGAGGGGCGGGGAGCAGTACTTC

abundance: few
v_gene: TRBV20-1
d_gene: TRBD1
j_gene: TRBJ1-1
CDR3aa: CSAPGATGDNTEAFF
CDR3nt: TGCAGTGCCCCGGGGGCGACAGGGGATAACACTGAAGCTTTCTTT

abundance: NA
v_gene: TRBV4-1
d_gene: TRBD2
j_gene: TRBJ2-1
CDR3aa: CASSQDPTSGGLREQFF
CDR3nt: TGCGCCAGCAGCCAAGATCCCACTAGCGGGGGGCTCCGAGAGCAGTTCTTC

abundance: NA
v_gene: TRBV6-1
d_gene: NA
j_gene: TRBJ1-5
CDR3aa: CASIRTANNFQPQHF
CDR3nt: TGTGCCAGCATTCGGACAGCGAACAACTTTCAGCCCCAGCATTTT

abundance: NA
v_gene: TRBV5-1
d_gene: NA
j_gene: TRBJ1-2
CDR3aa: CACSRADYGYTF
CDR3nt: TGCGCCTGCAGCCGGGCAGACTATGGCTACACCTTC

abundance: many
v_gene: TRBV4-1
d_gene: NA
j_gene: TRBJ2-1
CDR3aa: CASSLGTERFEQFF
CDR3nt: TGCGCCAGCAGCCTTGGGACTGAAAGGTTCGAGCAGTTCTTC

abundance: NA
v_gene: TRBV10-3
d_gene: NA
j_gene: TRBJ2-1
CDR3aa: CAISVDSPGEQFF
CDR3nt: TGTGCCATCAGCGTAGACAGCCCTGGGGAGCAGTTCTTC

abundance: few
v_gene: TRBV15
d_gene: NA
j_gene: TRBJ2-1
CDR3aa: CATSRDSMASYNEQFF
CDR3nt: TGTGCCACCAGCAGAGATTCTATGGCCTCCTACAATGAGCAGTTCTTC

abundance: few
v_gene: TRBV29-1
d_gene: NA
j_gene: TRBJ2-5
CDR3aa: CSVQTGWVRETQYF
CDR3nt: TGCAGCGTACAGACCGGATGGGTAAGGGAGACCCAGTACTTC

abundance: few
v_gene: TRBV20-1
d_gene: NA
j_gene: TRBJ2-7
CDR3aa: CSAPRLSVEQYF
CDR3nt: TGCAGTGCTCCTAGACTTAGCGTAGAGCAGTACTTC

abundance: NA
v_gene: TRBV10-3
d_gene: NA
j_gene: TRBJ1-5
CDR3aa: CAISPAGGNQPQHF
CDR3nt: TGTGCCATCAGTCCCGCGGGGGGCAATCAGCCCCAGCATTTT

abundance: once
v_gene: TRBV15
d_gene: NA
j_gene: TRBJ2-1
CDR3aa: CATSRDRSSSYNEQFF
CDR3nt: TGTGCCACCAGCAGAGACCGATCAAGCTCCTACAATGAGCAGTTCTTC

abundance: few
v_gene: TRBV20-1
d_gene: TRBD2
j_gene: TRBJ2-7
CDR3aa: CSAPGGGSSYEQYF
CDR3nt: TGCAGTGCTCCAGGCGGGGGGAGCTCCTACGAGCAGTACTTC

abundance: few
v_gene: TRBV5-6
d_gene: TRBD1
j_gene: TRBJ2-1
CDR3aa: CASSSTGQGAGNEQFF
CDR3nt: TGTGCCAGCAGCTCCACGGGACAGGGGGCAGGGAATGAGCAGTTCTTC

abundance: NA
v_gene: TRBV13
d_gene: TRBD2
j_gene: TRBJ2-3
CDR3aa: CASSPPTSGRAADTQYF
CDR3nt: TGTGCCAGCAGCCCTCCGACTAGCGGGAGGGCGGCAGATACGCAGTATTTT

abundance: NA
v_gene: TRBV3-1
d_gene: NA
j_gene: TRBJ2-5
CDR3aa: CASSQGATTNQETQYF
CDR3nt: TGTGCCAGCAGCCAAGGGGCGACGACAAACCAAGAGACCCAGTACTTC

abundance: few
v_gene: TRBV10-1
d_gene: NA
j_gene: TRBJ2-7
CDR3aa: CASSAENSYEQYF
CDR3nt: TGCGCCAGCAGTGCGGAGAACTCCTACGAGCAGTACTTC

abundance: NA
v_gene: TRBV5-1
d_gene: TRBD1
j_gene: TRBJ1-2
CDR3aa: CASMNTPGTGESRGYTF
CDR3nt: TGCGCCAGCATGAACACCCCGGGGACAGGGGAAAGTCGGGGCTACACCTTC

abundance: many
v_gene: TRBV12-3/TRBV12-4
d_gene: TRBD2
j_gene: TRBJ2-3
CDR3aa: CASSPTSGGTDTQYF
CDR3nt: TGTGCCAGCAGCCCGACTAGCGGGGGCACAGATACGCAGTATTTT

abundance: NA
v_gene: TRBV3-1
d_gene: NA
j_gene: TRBJ2-5
CDR3aa: CASSQDKRTGVNEQYF
CDR3nt: TGTGCCAGCAGCCAAGACAAAAGGACGGGTGTCAATGAGCAGTACTTC

abundance: few
v_gene: TRBV18
d_gene: NA
j_gene: TRBJ2-3
CDR3aa: CASSPVITDTQYF
CDR3nt: TGTGCCAGCTCACCAGTTATCACAGATACGCAGTATTTT

abundance: NA
v_gene: TRBV20-1
d_gene: TRBD2
j_gene: TRBJ2-7
CDR3aa: CSARPAGQPSYEQYF
CDR3nt: TGCAGTGCTAGACCAGCGGGGCAACCAAGCTACGAGCAGTACTTC

abundance: once
v_gene: TRBV2
d_gene: NA
j_gene: TRBJ2-3
CDR3aa: CASRQTENTDTQYF
CDR3nt: TGTGCCAGCAGGCAGACAGAAAACACAGATACGCAGTATTTT

abundance: NA
v_gene: TRBV6-5
d_gene: NA
j_gene: TRBJ2-3
CDR3aa: CASARGQSPDTQYF
CDR3nt: TGTGCCAGCGCTCGTGGACAGAGCCCAGATACGCAGTATTTT

abundance: NA
v_gene: TRBV10-3
d_gene: TRBD2
j_gene: TRBJ2-1
CDR3aa: CAINSGTSGDSTYNEQFF
CDR3nt: TGTGCCATCAATTCCGGGACTAGCGGCGATTCAACCTACAATGAGCAGTTCTTC

abundance: NA
v_gene: TRBV20-1
d_gene: NA
j_gene: TRBJ2-7
CDR3aa: CSARGVDSSYEQYF
CDR3nt: TGCAGTGCTAGAGGGGTTGATAGCAGTTACGAGCAGTACTTC

abundance: NA
v_gene: TRBV27
d_gene: TRBD1
j_gene: TRBJ1-2
CDR3aa: CASSWTGPYGGYTF
CDR3nt: TGTGCCAGCAGTTGGACAGGTCCCTACGGGGGCTACACCTTC

abundance: NA
v_gene: TRBV7-6
d_gene: TRBD2
j_gene: TRBJ2-5
CDR3aa: CASSLAGTSGGNEQYF
CDR3nt: TGTGCCAGCAGCTTAGCGGGGACTAGCGGGGGGAATGAGCAGTACTTC

abundance: NA
v_gene: TRBV7-2
d_gene: NA
j_gene: TRBJ2-1
CDR3aa: CTSSLYLERNEQFF
CDR3nt: TGTACCAGCAGCTTATACCTCGAAAGGAATGAGCAGTTCTTC

abundance: NA
v_gene: TRBV24-1
d_gene: TRBD2
j_gene: TRBJ2-5
CDR3aa: CATSDGFASGAMETQYF
CDR3nt: TGTGCCACCAGTGATGGCTTTGCTAGCGGGGCTATGGAGACCCAGTACTTC

abundance: once
v_gene: TRBV9
d_gene: TRBD2
j_gene: TRBJ2-2
CDR3aa: CASSVAGGHTGELFF
CDR3nt: TGTGCCAGCAGCGTAGCGGGGGGGCACACCGGGGAGCTGTTTTTT

abundance: NA
v_gene: TRBV27
d_gene: NA
j_gene: TRBJ2-4
CDR3aa: CASSSNSGNIQYF
CDR3nt: TGTGCCAGCAGTTCCAATTCGGGAAACATTCAGTACTTC

abundance: NA
v_gene: TRBV11-2
d_gene: TRBD2
j_gene: TRBJ2-7
CDR3aa: CASSLSLERGSHEQYF
CDR3nt: TGTGCCAGCAGCTTATCTCTCGAGCGCGGGAGCCACGAGCAGTACTTC

abundance: NA
v_gene: TRBV28
d_gene: NA
j_gene: TRBJ2-5
CDR3aa: CASSSGSPRDEQYF
CDR3nt: TGTGCCAGCAGTTCGGGGTCCCCTCGTGATGAGCAGTACTTC

abundance: NA
v_gene: TRBV20-1
d_gene: TRBD1
j_gene: TRBJ1-6
CDR3aa: CSASRTGRGLDSPLHF
CDR3nt: TGCAGTGCTTCACGGACAGGGAGGGGGTTAGATTCACCCCTCCACTTT

abundance: NA
v_gene: TRBV5-1
d_gene: NA
j_gene: TRBJ1-2
CDR3aa: CASSYSQHGYTF
CDR3nt: TGCGCCAGCAGTTACTCACAGCATGGCTACACCTTC